Included here is one T cell receptor (beta chain) sequence, with context. No antigen is known for it. The authors amplified TCR beta CDR3 regions, and they did so from RNA transcripts for repertoire sequencing. RT-PCR was first run with HTBI primers, then multiplex PCR in a second round. TCRdb processed the multiplex PCR reads anew with MiXCR; each CDR3 protein has one entry. The sample has roughly 600,000 distinct CDR3 sequences, roughly 40% seen once; the top ten hold 3.5% to 4.5%. This CDR3 contains 15 residues. CDR1 SGHTA and CDR2 FQGNSA come from the germline V gene. The V end lost 1 base, the J end lost 8 bases, and 15 bases lay between the germline ends. The sample is drawn from a study of Graves' ophthalmopathy and Graves' hyperthyroidism. Study-wide points: The 13-signature model separated ophthalmopathy from stable hyperthyroidism at roughly 88% sensitivity and approximately 81% specificity.

Orbital computed tomography, together with clinical symptoms, serum thyroxine, TRAb and thyroid ultrasound, was used for diagnosis. This TCR was sampled from an adult man with Graves' hyperthyroidism. The material sequenced was peripheral blood or thyroid tissue (not recorded which). The V and J genes are TRBV7-2 and TRBJ1-5, with D unresolved. In DNA, the CDR3 is TGTGCCAGCAGCTTAGGGCTACCGGGTGGGAAGCCCCAGCATTTT. Translation: CASSLGLPGGKPQHF.